Following are 14 T cell receptor beta chains from one sample sequenced in a study of T cell repertoires in cytomegalovirus infection. These receptors lack a known antigen. One entry per CDR3 protein results from TCRdb running MiXCR on the reads. This table has 570,000 or so distinct CDR3 sequences, 40% appearing once. This material consisted of cultured PBMCs, taken from culture after CMV antigen stimulation. These receptors were taken from a human donor in good health (CMV status not recorded). Some clones in this sample may be carry-over from other donors' samples.

This clonotype was counted a few times. V usage is TRBV19 and J usage is TRBJ1-2; D unresolved. The CDR3 loop spans 14 amino acids. Trimming removed 1 base at V and 3 bases at J, with 9 bases between. CDR1 and CDR2 (germline): LNHDA, SQIVND (reference sequence). The chain's CDR3 is CASSIGPGDYGYTF. The CDR3 DNA reads as TGTGCCAGTAGTATAGGTCCGGGTGACTATGGCTACACCTTC. The variable domain in full, with the rest retrieved from reference TRBV19 and TRBJ1-2, is DGGITQSPKYLFRKEGQNVTLSCEQNLNHDAMYWYRQDPGQGLRLIYYSQIVNDFQKGDIAEGYSVSREKKESFPLTVTSAQKNPTAFYLCASSIGPGDYGYTFGSGTRLTVV.

V gene TRBV28 combines with J gene TRBJ1-5, with 8 positions matching TRBD1. The CDR3 extends over 16 amino acids. V was clipped by 2 bases and J by 5 bases; unmatched bases: 8. The germline V gene encodes CDR1 MDHEN and CDR2 SYDVKM. In nucleotides, the CDR3 is TGTGCCAGCAGTTTACCCTCGACAGGGGACGATCAGCCCCAGCATTTT. This codes for CASSLPSTGDDQPQHF.

The J gene is TRBJ1-6, the V gene TRBV12-3 or TRBV12-4; 8 bases are a match to TRBD1. J lost 12 bases, V lost 4 bases, and 5 bases had no gene match. The CDR3 covers 13 residues. This chain's CDR3 is CASSSDREGPLHF. The DNA of the CDR3 is TGTGCCAGCAGTTCGGACAGGGAGGGACCCCTCCACTTT.

The rearrangement links TRBV4-1 to TRBJ2-7; D is ambiguous. The CDR3 loop spans 15 amino acids. In germline, CDR1 is MGHRA, CDR2 YSYEKL. The ends were cut back, 5 bases at V and 5 bases at J, with 19 bases in the middle. The CDR3 loop reads CASSKSNRAGDEQYF. CDR3 DNA sequence: TGCGCCAGCAGCAAATCGAATAGGGCTGGGGACGAGCAGTACTTC.

The V call is TRBV12-3 or TRBV12-4, the J call TRBJ2-5; 8 nucleotides line up with TRBD2. V lost 6 bases, J lost 7 bases, and 13 bases stayed unmatched. The length of the CDR3 is 15 residues. The CDR3 DNA sequence: TGTGCCAGCAGCCCAGGCGGGGGGCGGAAGGGGACCCAGTACTTC. The encoded protein is CASSPGGGRKGTQYF.

This clonotype was picked up many times. The V call is TRBV7-6, the J call TRBJ2-7, with no clear D. CDR1 is SGHVS and CDR2 is FNYEAQ in the germline V gene. The CDR3 is 13 residues long. V lost 4 bases and J 5 bases, leaving 12 bases between the germline ends. The CDR3 loop is CASSSNAVNEQYV. The CDR3 DNA reads as TGTGCCAGCAGCTCCAATGCGGTCAACGAGCAGTACGTC.

A single count supports this clonotype. The V call is TRBV3-1, the J call TRBJ2-7, with D tentatively TRBD1 (6 bases). V lost 1 base, J lost 0 bases, and 13 bases lay in between. The germline V gene encodes CDR1 LGHDT and CDR2 YNNKEL (reference sequence). This CDR3 has 16 residues. In DNA form, the CDR3 reads TGTGCCAGCAGCCAAGGGGGGCCCCTTCTCTCCTACGAGCAGTACTTC. Encoded protein: CASSQGGPLLSYEQYF.

Many counts were recorded for this clonotype. This chain links TRBV7-8 with TRBJ2-1; D call uncertain. Deletions cut 1 base from V and 1 base from J, with 8 bases between. The CDR3 covers 15 residues. Germline V lookup: CDR1 SGHVS, CDR2 FQNEAQ. Here the CDR3 reads CASSLELVSYNEQFF. The CDR3 DNA sequence: TGTGCCAGCAGCTTAGAGTTGGTTTCCTACAATGAGCAGTTCTTC.

The chain is built from TRBV7-6 and TRBJ2-1; 8 bases align to TRBD2. With V trimmed by 4 bases and J by 9 bases, 8 bases remained unmatched. There are 14 residues in the CDR3. CDR1 SGHVS and CDR2 FNYEAQ come from the germline V gene. The CDR3 DNA sequence: TGTGCCAGCAGCTCCTACCTACTAGCGGCTGAGCAGTTCTTC. Translated, it gives CASSSYLLAAEQFF.

This clonotype has just a few counts. J is TRBJ2-7 and V is TRBV7-2; no reliable D call. Trimming removed 4 bases at V and 3 bases at J, with 7 bases between. The CDR3 covers 12 residues. Germline lookup yields CDR1 SGHTA and CDR2 FQGNSA. The CDR3 is CASSSSRYEQYF. CDR3 coding DNA: TGTGCCAGCAGCTCTTCCCGCTACGAGCAGTACTTC.

V gene TRBV28 combines with J gene TRBJ1-5; D remains unclear. Germline CDR1 is MDHEN and CDR2 is SYDVKM. V was trimmed by 6 bases and J by 0 bases, leaving 21 bases between them. The CDR3 length is 18 residues. In DNA, the CDR3 is TGTGCCAGCAGGGGTTTGAAGGGATCGGGATATAGCAATCAGCCCCAGCATTTT. Translation gives CASRGLKGSGYSNQPQHF.

This clonotype was counted between two and nine times. V and J are TRBV7-2 and TRBJ2-2; D uncertain. The CDR3 is made up of 16 amino acids. Germline lookup yields CDR1 SGHTA and CDR2 FQGNSA. V was pared by 5 bases and J by 4 bases, with 17 bases between. DNA of the CDR3: TGTGCCAGCAGCACCCCACGTGGGTATGGCACCGGGGAGCTGTTTTTT. Amino acid sequence: CASSTPRGYGTGELFF. Looking up the rest from reference TRBV7-2 and TRBJ2-2 gives the full variable domain: GAGVSQSPSNKVTEKGKDVELRCDPISGHTALYWYRQSLGQGLEFLIYFQGNSAPDKSGLPSDRFSAERTGGSVSTLTIQRTQQEDSAVYLCASSTPRGYGTGELFFGEGSRLTVL.

This clonotype has a handful of counts. The rearrangement links TRBV5-1 to TRBJ2-7; 7 nucleotides line up with TRBD1. Germline values: CDR1 SGHRS, CDR2 YFSETQ. Losses at the gene ends were 4 bases for V and 7 bases for J; bases not matched to a gene: 8. This CDR3 is built from 13 residues. CDR3 bases: TGCGCCAGCAGCCGGGACAGCGTGGGGGAGCAGTACTTC. Translating it yields CASSRDSVGEQYF.

The rearrangement uses TRBV12-5 and TRBJ2-3; weak D call: TRBD1 (6 bases). Per germline, CDR1 LGHNT and CDR2 FRNRAP. The CDR3 is 12 amino acids. V was pared by 5 bases and J by 5 bases, with 8 bases between. CDR3 protein: CASGLGGDTQYF. CDR3 nucleotides: TGTGCTAGTGGTCTAGGGGGAGATACGCAGTATTTT.